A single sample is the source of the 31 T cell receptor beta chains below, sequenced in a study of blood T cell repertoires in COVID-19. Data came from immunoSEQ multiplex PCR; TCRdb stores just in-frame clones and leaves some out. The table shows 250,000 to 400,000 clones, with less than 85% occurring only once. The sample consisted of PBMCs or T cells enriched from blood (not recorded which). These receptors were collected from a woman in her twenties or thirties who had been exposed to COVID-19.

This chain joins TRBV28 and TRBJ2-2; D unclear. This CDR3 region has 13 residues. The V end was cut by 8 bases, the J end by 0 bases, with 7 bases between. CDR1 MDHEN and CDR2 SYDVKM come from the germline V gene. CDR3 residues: CASALPNTGELFF. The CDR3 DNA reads TGTGCCAGCGCACTCCCGAACACCGGGGAGCTGTTTTTT.

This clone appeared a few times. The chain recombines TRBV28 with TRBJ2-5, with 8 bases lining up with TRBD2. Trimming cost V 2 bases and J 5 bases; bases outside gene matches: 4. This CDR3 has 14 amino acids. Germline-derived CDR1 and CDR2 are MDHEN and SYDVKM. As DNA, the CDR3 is TGTGCCAGCAGTTTACGGGGGGGGTTGGAGACCCAGTACTTC. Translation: CASSLRGGLETQYF.

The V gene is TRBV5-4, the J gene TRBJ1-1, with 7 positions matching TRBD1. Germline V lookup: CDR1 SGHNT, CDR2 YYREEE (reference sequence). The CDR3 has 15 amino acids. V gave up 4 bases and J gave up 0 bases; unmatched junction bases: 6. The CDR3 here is CASSPSGQLNTEAFF. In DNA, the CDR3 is TGTGCCAGCAGCCCCTCGGGACAGTTGAACACTGAAGCTTTCTTT.

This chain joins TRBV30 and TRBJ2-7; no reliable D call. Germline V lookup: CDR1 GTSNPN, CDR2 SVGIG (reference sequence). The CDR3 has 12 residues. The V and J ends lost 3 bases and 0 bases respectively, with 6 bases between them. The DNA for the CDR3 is TGTGCCTGGAGCGCACTCTCCTACGAGCAGTACTTC. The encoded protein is CAWSALSYEQYF. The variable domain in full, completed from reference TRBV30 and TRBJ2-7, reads SQTIHQWPATLVQPVGSPLSLECTVEGTSNPNLYWYRQAAGRGLQLLFYSVGIGQISSEVPQNLSASRPQDRQFILSSKKLLLSDSGFYLCAWSALSYEQYFGPGTRLTVT.

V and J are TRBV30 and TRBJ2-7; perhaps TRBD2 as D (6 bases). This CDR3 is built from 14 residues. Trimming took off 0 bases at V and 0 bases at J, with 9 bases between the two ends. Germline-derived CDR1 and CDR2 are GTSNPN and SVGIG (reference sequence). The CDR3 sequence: CAWSVPGLSYEQYF. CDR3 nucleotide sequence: TGTGCCTGGAGTGTACCGGGACTCTCCTACGAGCAGTACTTC. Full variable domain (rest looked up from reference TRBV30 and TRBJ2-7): SQTIHQWPATLVQPVGSPLSLECTVEGTSNPNLYWYRQAAGRGLQLLFYSVGIGQISSEVPQNLSASRPQDRQFILSSKKLLLSDSGFYLCAWSVPGLSYEQYFGPGTRLTVT.

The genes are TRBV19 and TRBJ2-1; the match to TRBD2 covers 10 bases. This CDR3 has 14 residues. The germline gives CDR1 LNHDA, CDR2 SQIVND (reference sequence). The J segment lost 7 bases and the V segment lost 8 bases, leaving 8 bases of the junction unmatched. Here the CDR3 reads CASSSSGSVNEQFF. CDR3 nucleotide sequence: TGTGCCAGTTCCTCTAGCGGGAGTGTGAATGAGCAGTTCTTC.

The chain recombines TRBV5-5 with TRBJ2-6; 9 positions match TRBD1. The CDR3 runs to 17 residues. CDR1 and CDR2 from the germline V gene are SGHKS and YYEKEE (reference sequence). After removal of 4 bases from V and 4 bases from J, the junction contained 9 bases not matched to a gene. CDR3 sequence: CASSPGTGTTGANVLTF. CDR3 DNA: TGTGCCAGCAGCCCCGGGACAGGGACCACCGGGGCCAACGTCCTGACTTTC.

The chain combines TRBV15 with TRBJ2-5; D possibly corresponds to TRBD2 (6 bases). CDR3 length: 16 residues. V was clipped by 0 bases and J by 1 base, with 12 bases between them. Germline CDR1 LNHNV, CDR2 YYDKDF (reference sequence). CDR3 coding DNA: TGTGCCACCAGCAGAGATAGCATGCGGGGCCAAGAGACCCAGTACTTC. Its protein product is CATSRDSMRGQETQYF.

Written as DNA, the CDR3 is TGTGCCAGCAGTTTCAGAGGCGAGCAGTACTTC. Translated, it gives CASSFRGEQYF. The chain couples TRBV12-3 or TRBV12-4 to TRBJ2-7, with D uncertain. This CDR3 has 11 amino acids. V lost 3 bases, J lost 6 bases, and 6 bases lay in between.

The DNA for the CDR3 is TGTGCCAGAAGCTTGGTTACCCTAGCGGGGGCCGCCTTGGAGGATACGCAGTATTTT. Translation gives CARSLVTLAGAALEDTQYF. The chain uses TRBV5-3 and TRBJ2-3; TRBD2 matches at 10 bases. TRBV5-3 is given ORF status, its function remaining uncertain. J lost 6 bases, V lost 0 bases, and 16 bases had no gene match. There are 19 residues in the CDR3.

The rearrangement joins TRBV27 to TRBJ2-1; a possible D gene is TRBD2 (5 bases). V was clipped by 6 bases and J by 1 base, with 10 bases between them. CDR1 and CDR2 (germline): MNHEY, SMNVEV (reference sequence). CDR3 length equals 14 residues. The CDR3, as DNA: TGTGCCAGCAGCTTGAGGGTATCCTACAATGAGCAGTTCTTC. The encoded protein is CASSLRVSYNEQFF.

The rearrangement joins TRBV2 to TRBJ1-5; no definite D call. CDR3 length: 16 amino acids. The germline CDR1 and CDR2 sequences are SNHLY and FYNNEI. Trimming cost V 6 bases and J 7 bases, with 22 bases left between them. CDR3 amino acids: CASSLESVGSGQPQHF. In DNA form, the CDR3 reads TGTGCCAGCAGCCTAGAATCTGTGGGGTCGGGGCAGCCCCAGCATTTT.

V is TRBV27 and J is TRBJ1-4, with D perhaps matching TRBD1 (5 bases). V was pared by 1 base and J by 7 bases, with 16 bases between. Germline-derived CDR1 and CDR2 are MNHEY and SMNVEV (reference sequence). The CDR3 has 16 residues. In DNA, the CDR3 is TGTGCCAGCAGTTTATTACGGACCGGAGACAGTGAAAAACTGTTTTTT. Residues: CASSLLRTGDSEKLFF.

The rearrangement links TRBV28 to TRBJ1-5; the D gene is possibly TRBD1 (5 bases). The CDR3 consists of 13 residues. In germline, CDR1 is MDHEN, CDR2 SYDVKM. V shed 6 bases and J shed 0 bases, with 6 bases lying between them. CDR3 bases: TGTGCCAGCAGGACAGATAGCAATCAGCCCCAGCATTTT. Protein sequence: CASRTDSNQPQHF.

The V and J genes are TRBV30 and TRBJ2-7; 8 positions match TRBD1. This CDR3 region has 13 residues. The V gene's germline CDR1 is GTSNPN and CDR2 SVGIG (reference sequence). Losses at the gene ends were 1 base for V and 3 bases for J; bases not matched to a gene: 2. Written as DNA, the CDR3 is TGTGCCTGGAGTGCCGGACAGGGCTACGAGCAGTACTTC. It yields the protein CAWSAGQGYEQYF.

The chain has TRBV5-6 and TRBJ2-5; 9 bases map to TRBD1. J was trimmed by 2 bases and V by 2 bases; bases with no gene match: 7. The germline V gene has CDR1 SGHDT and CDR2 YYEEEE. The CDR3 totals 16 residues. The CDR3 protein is CASSFPGQGSQETQYF. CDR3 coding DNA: TGTGCCAGCAGCTTTCCGGGACAGGGCTCTCAAGAGACCCAGTACTTC.

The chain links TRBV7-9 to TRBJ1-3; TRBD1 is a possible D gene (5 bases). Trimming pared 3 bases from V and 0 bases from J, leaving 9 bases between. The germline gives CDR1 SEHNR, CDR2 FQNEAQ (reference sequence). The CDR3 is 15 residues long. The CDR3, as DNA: TGTGCCAGCAGCTTTCAAGACAGCTCTGGAAACACCATATATTTT. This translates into CASSFQDSSGNTIYF.

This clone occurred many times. The CDR3 protein is CASSLASSGTDTQYF. As DNA, the CDR3 is TGTGCCAGCAGCTTAGCCTCCAGTGGCACAGATACGCAGTATTTT. The chain recombines TRBV7-9 with TRBJ2-3; no clear D gene. This CDR3 has 15 residues. Germline loops: CDR1 SEHNR, CDR2 FQNEAQ (reference sequence). V shed 0 bases and J shed 1 base, with 8 bases lying between them.

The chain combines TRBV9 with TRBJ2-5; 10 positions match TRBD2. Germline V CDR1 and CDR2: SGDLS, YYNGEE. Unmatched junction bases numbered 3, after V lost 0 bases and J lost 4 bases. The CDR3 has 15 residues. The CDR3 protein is CASSVEGLARETQYF. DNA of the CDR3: TGTGCCAGCAGCGTAGAGGGACTAGCGCGAGAGACCCAGTACTTC.

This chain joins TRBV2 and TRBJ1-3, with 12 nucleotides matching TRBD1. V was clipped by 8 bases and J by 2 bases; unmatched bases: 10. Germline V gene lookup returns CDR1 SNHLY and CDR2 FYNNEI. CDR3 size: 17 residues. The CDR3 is CASGGQGAILAGNTIYF. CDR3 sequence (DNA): TGTGCCAGCGGGGGACAGGGGGCAATATTGGCTGGAAACACCATATATTTT.

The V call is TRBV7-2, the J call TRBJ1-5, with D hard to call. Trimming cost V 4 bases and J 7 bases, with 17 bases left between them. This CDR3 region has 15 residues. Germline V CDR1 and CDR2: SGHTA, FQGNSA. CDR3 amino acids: CASSSSNLGGQPQHF. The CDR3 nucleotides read TGTGCCAGCAGCTCCTCCAATTTAGGAGGCCAGCCCCAGCATTTT.

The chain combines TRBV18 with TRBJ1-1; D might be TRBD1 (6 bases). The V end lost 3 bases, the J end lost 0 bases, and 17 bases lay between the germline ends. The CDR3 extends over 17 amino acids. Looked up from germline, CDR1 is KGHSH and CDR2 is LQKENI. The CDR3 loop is CASSPAESDRLNTEAFF. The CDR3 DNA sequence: TGTGCCAGCTCACCGGCGGAATCGGACAGACTGAACACTGAAGCTTTCTTT.

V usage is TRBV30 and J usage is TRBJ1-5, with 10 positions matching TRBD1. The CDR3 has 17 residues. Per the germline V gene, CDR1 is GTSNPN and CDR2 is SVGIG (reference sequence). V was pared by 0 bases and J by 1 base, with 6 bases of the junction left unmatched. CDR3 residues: CAWSVGTGARSNQPQHF. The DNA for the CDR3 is TGTGCCTGGAGTGTAGGGACAGGGGCTAGGAGCAATCAGCCCCAGCATTTT.

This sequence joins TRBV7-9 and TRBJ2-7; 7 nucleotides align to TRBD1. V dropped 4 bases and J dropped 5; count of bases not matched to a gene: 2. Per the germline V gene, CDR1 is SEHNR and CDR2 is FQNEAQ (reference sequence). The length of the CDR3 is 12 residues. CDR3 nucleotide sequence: TGTGCCAGCAGCTACAGGGGCAACGAGCAGTACTTC. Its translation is CASSYRGNEQYF.

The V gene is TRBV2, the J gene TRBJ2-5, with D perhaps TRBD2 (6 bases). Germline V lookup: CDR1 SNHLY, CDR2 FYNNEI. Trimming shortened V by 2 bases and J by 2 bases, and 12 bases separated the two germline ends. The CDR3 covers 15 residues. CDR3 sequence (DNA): TGTGCCAGCAGTGAACGCAGGAGGGTTCAAGAGACCCAGTACTTC. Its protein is CASSERRRVQETQYF.

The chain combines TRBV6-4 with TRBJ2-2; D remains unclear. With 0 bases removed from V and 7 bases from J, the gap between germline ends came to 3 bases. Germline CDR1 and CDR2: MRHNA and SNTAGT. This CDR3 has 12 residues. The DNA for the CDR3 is TGTGCCAGCAGTGACTCCGGCGGGGAGCTGTTTTTT. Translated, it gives CASSDSGGELFF.

The CDR3 nucleotides read TGTGCCAGCAGTTTTGGGCGGGGGCCCGGGGAGCTGTTTTTT. It translates to CASSFGRGPGELFF. The genes are TRBV28 and TRBJ2-2, with D perhaps TRBD2 (7 bases). Germline lookup yields CDR1 MDHEN and CDR2 SYDVKM. The CDR3 sequence is 14 residues long. V was shortened by 3 bases and J by 6 bases, with 11 bases between the two germline ends.

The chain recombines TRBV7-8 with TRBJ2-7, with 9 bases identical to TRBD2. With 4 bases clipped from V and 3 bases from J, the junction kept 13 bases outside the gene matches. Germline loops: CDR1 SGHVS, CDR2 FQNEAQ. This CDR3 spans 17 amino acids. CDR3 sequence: CASSSDTPGLAGYEQYF. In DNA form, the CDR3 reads TGTGCCAGCAGCTCAGACACACCGGGACTAGCAGGCTACGAGCAGTACTTC. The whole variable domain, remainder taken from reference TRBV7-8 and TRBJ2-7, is GAGVSQSPRYKVAKRGQDVALRCDPISGHVSLFWYQQALGQGPEFLTYFQNEAQLDKSGLPSDRFFAERPEGSVSTLKIQRTQQEDSAVYLCASSSDTPGLAGYEQYFGPGTRLTVT.

The CDR3 here is CASSLPVTEAFF. For the CDR3, the DNA is TGTGCCAGCAGTTTACCCGTAACTGAAGCTTTCTTT. The gene calls are TRBV28 and TRBJ1-1, with D uncertain. V lost 2 bases, J lost 5 bases, and 6 bases lay in between. The CDR3 contains 12 residues. CDR1 and CDR2 (germline): MDHEN, SYDVKM.

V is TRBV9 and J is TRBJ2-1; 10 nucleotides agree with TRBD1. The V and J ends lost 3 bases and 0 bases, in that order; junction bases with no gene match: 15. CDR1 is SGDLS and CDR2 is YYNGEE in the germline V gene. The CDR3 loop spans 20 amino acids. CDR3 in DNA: TGTGCCAGCAGCGCCCACCTCCGACAGGGGGCGAGGAGCTCCTACAATGAGCAGTTCTTC. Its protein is CASSAHLRQGARSSYNEQFF. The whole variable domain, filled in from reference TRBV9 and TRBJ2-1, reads DSGVTQTPKHLITATGQRVTLRCSPRSGDLSVYWYQQSLDQGLQFLIQYYNGEERAKGNILERFSAQQFPDLHSELNLSSLELGDSALYFCASSAHLRQGARSSYNEQFFGPGTRLTVL.

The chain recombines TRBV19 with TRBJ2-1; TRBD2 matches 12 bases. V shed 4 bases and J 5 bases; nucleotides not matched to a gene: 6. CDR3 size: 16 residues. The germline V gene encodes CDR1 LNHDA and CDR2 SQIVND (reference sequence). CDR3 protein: CASSNQRLAGDNEQFF. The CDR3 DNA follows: TGTGCCAGTAGTAACCAAAGACTAGCGGGGGACAATGAGCAGTTCTTC.